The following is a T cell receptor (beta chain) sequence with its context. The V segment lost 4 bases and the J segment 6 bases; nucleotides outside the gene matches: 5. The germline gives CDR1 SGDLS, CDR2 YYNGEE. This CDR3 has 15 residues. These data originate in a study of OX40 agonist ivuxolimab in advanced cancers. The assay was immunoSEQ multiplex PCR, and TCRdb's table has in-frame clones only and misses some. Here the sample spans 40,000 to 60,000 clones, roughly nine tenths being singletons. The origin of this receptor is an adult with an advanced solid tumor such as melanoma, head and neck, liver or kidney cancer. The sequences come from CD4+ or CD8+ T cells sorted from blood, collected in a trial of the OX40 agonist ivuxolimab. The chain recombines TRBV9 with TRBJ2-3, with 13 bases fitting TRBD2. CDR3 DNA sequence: TGTGCCAGCAGCCCACTAGCGGGGGGGCTTGATACGCAGTATTTT. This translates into CASSPLAGGLDTQYF.